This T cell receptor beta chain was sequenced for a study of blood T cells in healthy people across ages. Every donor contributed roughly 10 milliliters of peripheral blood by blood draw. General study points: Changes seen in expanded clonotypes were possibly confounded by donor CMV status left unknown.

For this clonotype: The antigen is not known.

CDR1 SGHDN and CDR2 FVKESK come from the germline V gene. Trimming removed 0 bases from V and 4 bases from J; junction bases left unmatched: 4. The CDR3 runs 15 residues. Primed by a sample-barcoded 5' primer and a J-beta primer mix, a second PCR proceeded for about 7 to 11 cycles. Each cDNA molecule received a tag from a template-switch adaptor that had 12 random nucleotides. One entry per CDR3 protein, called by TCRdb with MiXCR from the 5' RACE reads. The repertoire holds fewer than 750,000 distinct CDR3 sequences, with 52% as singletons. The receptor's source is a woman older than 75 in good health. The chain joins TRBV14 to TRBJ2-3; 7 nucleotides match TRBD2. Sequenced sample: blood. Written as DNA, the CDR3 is TGTGCCAGCAGCCAAGATTCGGGAGGATCAGATACGCAGTATTTT. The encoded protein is CASSQDSGGSDTQYF.